The 29 T cell receptor beta chains in this list originate from one sample, sequenced in a study of blood T cells in healthy people across ages. Sample-barcoded 5' priming and a J-beta primer mix drove a second PCR of roughly 7 to 11 cycles. One entry per CDR3 protein results from TCRdb running MiXCR on the 5' RACE reads. The sample has 1.5 million to 2 million distinct CDR3 sequences; roughly 50% are singletons. The specimen was blood. These receptors came from a woman between 35 and 50 years old in good health.

This clonotype was detected only a few times. V gene TRBV28 combines with J gene TRBJ2-3, with D possibly being TRBD2 (5 bases). V dropped 6 bases and J dropped 8 bases, with 24 bases sitting between them. The CDR3 has 16 residues. In germline, CDR1 is MDHEN, CDR2 SYDVKM. The CDR3: CASSQREIRPSGTQYF. As DNA, the CDR3 is TGTGCCAGCAGCCAAAGGGAGATTCGACCAAGCGGTACGCAGTATTTT.

V and J are TRBV7-2 and TRBJ2-2; perhaps D is TRBD1 or TRBD2 (6 bases each). Per germline, CDR1 SGHTA and CDR2 FQGNSA. V dropped 5 bases and J dropped 4 bases, with 17 bases sitting between them. This CDR3 is 16 amino acids long. The DNA for the CDR3 is TGTGCCAGCAGCCCCAAGGGGGGACGTGTCACCGGGGAGCTGTTTTTT. This encodes CASSPKGGRVTGELFF. The full variable domain, with the rest looked up from reference TRBV7-2 and TRBJ2-2, is GAGVSQSPSNKVTEKGKDVELRCDPISGHTALYWYRQSLGQGLEFLIYFQGNSAPDKSGLPSDRFSAERTGGSVSTLTIQRTQQEDSAVYLCASSPKGGRVTGELFFGEGSRLTVL.

The CDR3 sequence is CASSSRVTNQPQHF. The CDR3 coding sequence is TGTGCCAGCAGTTCCAGGGTCACCAATCAGCCCCAGCATTTT. The genes are TRBV28 and TRBJ1-5; D might be TRBD1 (5 bases). Germline CDR1 is MDHEN and CDR2 is SYDVKM. The CDR3 sequence is 14 residues long. Trimming cost V 4 bases and J 3 bases, with 10 bases left between them. The full variable domain, with the rest looked up from reference TRBV28 and TRBJ1-5, is DVKVTQSSRYLVKRTGEKVFLECVQDMDHENMFWYRQDPGLGLRLIYFSYDVKMKEKGDIPEGYSVSREKKERFSLILESASTNQTSMYLCASSSRVTNQPQHFGDGTRLSIL.

This clonotype showed up many times. The chain has TRBV20-1 and TRBJ2-7; D is unclear. This CDR3 has 13 residues. Germline CDR1 reads DFQATT; CDR2 reads SNEGSKA (reference sequence). With 5 bases removed from V and 5 bases from J, the gap between germline ends came to 16 bases. CDR3 protein: CSAGGSQVNEQYF. The DNA of the CDR3 is TGCAGTGCTGGCGGCAGCCAGGTGAACGAGCAGTACTTC.

This clonotype was seen just once. J is TRBJ1-2 and V is TRBV6-2 or TRBV6-3; D gene ambiguous. Between the trimmed V and J ends, which lost 1 base and 4 bases, there was a span of 4 bases. Germline CDR1 is MNHEY and CDR2 is SVGEGT. The CDR3 contains 12 residues. This chain's CDR3 is CASSYYSYGYTF. CDR3 coding DNA: TGTGCCAGCAGTTACTACAGCTATGGCTACACCTTC.

The rearrangement joins TRBV12-3 or TRBV12-4 to TRBJ2-5; D is uncertain. With 3 bases removed from V and 1 base from J, the gap between germline ends came to 6 bases. This CDR3 contains 13 residues. CDR3 DNA: TGTGCCAGCAGTTTGTATGTCCAAGAGACCCAGTACTTC. As protein: CASSLYVQETQYF.

This clonotype has a handful of counts. This chain connects TRBV7-2 to TRBJ1-6, with 12 bases identical to TRBD1. V dropped 3 bases and J dropped 9; count of bases not matched to a gene: 9. The germline gives CDR1 SGHTA, CDR2 FQGNSA. This CDR3 has 17 amino acids. This chain's CDR3 is CASSFSGQGANSSPLHF. The CDR3, as DNA: TGTGCCAGCAGCTTCTCGGGACAGGGGGCTAATAGTTCACCCCTCCACTTT.

The CDR3 is CASSFRSTGTGPSYEQYF. In nucleotides, the CDR3 is TGTGCCAGCAGTTTTAGGAGCACCGGGACAGGTCCTTCCTACGAGCAGTACTTC. This sequence joins TRBV27 and TRBJ2-7; 8 bases line up with TRBD1. This CDR3 has 18 amino acids. Germline-derived CDR1 and CDR2 are MNHEY and SMNVEV (reference sequence). The V segment lost 3 bases and the J segment 1 base; nucleotides outside the gene matches: 14.

This clonotype came up many times. The chain combines TRBV2 with TRBJ2-3, with D possibly called TRBD1 or TRBD2 (5 bases each). The V end lost 1 base, the J end lost 6 bases, and 5 bases lay between the germline ends. The CDR3 totals 12 residues. Germline assignment: CDR1 SNHLY and CDR2 FYNNEI. CDR3 sequence reads: CASSEGDDTQYF. The CDR3 coding sequence is TGTGCCAGCAGTGAAGGGGACGATACGCAGTATTTT.

This clonotype has just one count. The rearrangement joins TRBV6-2 or TRBV6-3 to TRBJ2-1; 13 bases map to TRBD2. CDR3 length equals 20 residues. V was clipped by 6 bases and J by 0 bases; unmatched bases: 14. CDR1 and CDR2 (germline): MNHEY, SVGEGT. The CDR3 DNA sequence: TGTGCCAGCAGCCGTAATCAGGGACTAGCGGGGCTAATCTCCTACAATGAGCAGTTCTTC. It codes for CASSRNQGLAGLISYNEQFF.

This sequence joins TRBV21-1 and TRBJ2-1; the D call TRBD1 from the table was never checked on the DNA. TRBV21-1 is designated a pseudogene. CDR3 length: 16 amino acids. CDR3 sequence (DNA): TGTGCCAGCAGCAAAGATGGCGGGACAGGGAAAAATGAGCAGTTCTTC. Its translation is CASSKDGGTGKNEQFF.

This clonotype came up once. The chain joins TRBV7-2 to TRBJ1-2; unclear D gene. The V end lost 7 bases, the J end lost 7 bases, and 13 bases lay between the germline ends. The CDR3 is 12 residues long. Germline CDR1 and CDR2: SGHTA and FQGNSA. CDR3 sequence reads: CASTPPAPGYTF. The CDR3 region has the DNA TGTGCCAGCACCCCCCCGGCCCCTGGCTACACCTTC.

This clonotype has a handful of counts. The V call is TRBV24-1, the J call TRBJ2-7; D ambiguous. Germline V CDR1 and CDR2: KGHDR, SFDVKD. V dropped 7 bases and J dropped 1 base, with 25 bases sitting between them. The CDR3 covers 18 residues. The CDR3 nucleotides are TGTGCCACCAGGGGCTCGGTGACCGACCTCCTCGGGTCCTACGAGCAGTACTTC. It encodes CATRGSVTDLLGSYEQYF.

The chain employs TRBV9 and TRBJ2-5, with a tentative D call TRBD2 (6 bases). Germline-derived CDR1 and CDR2 are SGDLS and YYNGEE. CDR3 length equals 15 residues. Trimming took 0 bases from V and 2 from J, leaving 11 bases between them. The CDR3 is CASSVGDSGQETQYF. CDR3 nucleotide sequence: TGTGCCAGCAGCGTAGGTGATAGCGGACAAGAGACCCAGTACTTC.

The chain carries TRBV7-2 and TRBJ2-1; 7 nucleotides line up with TRBD2. The CDR3 is 12 residues long. V was pared by 4 bases and J by 9 bases, with 3 bases of the junction left unmatched. Looked up from germline, CDR1 is SGHTA and CDR2 is FQGNSA. CDR3 DNA: TGTGCCAGCAGCTCGAGACTAGCTGAGCAGTTCTTC. It encodes CASSSRLAEQFF. Complete variable domain (other parts from reference TRBV7-2 and TRBJ2-1): GAGVSQSPSNKVTEKGKDVELRCDPISGHTALYWYRQSLGQGLEFLIYFQGNSAPDKSGLPSDRFSAERTGGSVSTLTIQRTQQEDSAVYLCASSSRLAEQFFGPGTRLTVL.

The chain links TRBV9 to TRBJ1-2; 7 bases match TRBD1. Germline CDR1 reads SGDLS; CDR2 reads YYNGEE. Germline trimming cut 4 bases from V and 4 bases from J; bases unmatched to any gene: 13. This CDR3 spans 16 amino acids. This CDR3 is CASSPTETGISYGYTF. CDR3 coding DNA: TGTGCCAGCAGCCCAACTGAGACAGGGATAAGCTATGGCTACACCTTC. The full variable domain, in which reference TRBV9 and TRBJ1-2 provide the parts outside the CDR3, is DSGVTQTPKHLITATGQRVTLRCSPRSGDLSVYWYQQSLDQGLQFLIQYYNGEERAKGNILERFSAQQFPDLHSELNLSSLELGDSALYFCASSPTETGISYGYTFGSGTRLTVV.

The rearrangement uses TRBV7-2 and TRBJ2-1; TRBD2 agrees at 7 bases. Trimming at V came to 0 bases and at J to 3 bases, leaving 14 bases not matched to a gene. Germline lookup yields CDR1 SGHTA and CDR2 FQGNSA. The CDR3 is made up of 19 amino acids. The CDR3, as DNA: TGTGCCAGCAGCTTAGCGGGGGGGACGGAGGGAGGTTACTACAATGAGCAGTTCTTC. This encodes CASSLAGGTEGGYYNEQFF.

This rearrangement joins TRBV20-1 to TRBJ1-6; D may be TRBD1 (5 bases). With 7 bases removed from V and 14 bases from J, the gap between germline ends came to 21 bases. The CDR3 totals 13 residues. Germline V gene lookup returns CDR1 DFQATT and CDR2 SNEGSKA (reference sequence). CDR3 sequence (DNA): TGCAGTGTTCCGGGCAAGGGGCTGAGGGCCCTCCACTTT. Its translation: CSVPGKGLRALHF.

This clonotype was seen only once. A single base separates this from a much larger clone, so it may be a read error. This CDR3 is CASSTDRDTEAFF. The CDR3 coding sequence is TGTGCCAGCAGCACAGACAGGGACACTGAAGCTTTCTTT. The V gene is TRBV6-2 or TRBV6-3, the J gene TRBJ1-1, with 7 bases fitting TRBD1. Germline CDR1 MNHEY, CDR2 SVGEGT. The CDR3 totals 13 residues. V lost 6 bases and J lost 3; bases outside the gene matches: 4.

The gene calls are TRBV18 and TRBJ2-4; 11 bases fit TRBD1. CDR1 and CDR2 from the germline V gene are KGHSH and LQKENI. Trimming removed 6 bases from V and 5 bases from J; junction bases left unmatched: 6. There are 15 residues in the CDR3. The CDR3 DNA is TGTGCCAGCTCGACGGGACAGGGGGTTCAAAACATTCAGTACTTC. It encodes CASSTGQGVQNIQYF. The complete variable domain, with remaining parts taken from reference TRBV18 and TRBJ2-4, reads NAGVMQNPRHLVRRRGQEARLRCSPMKGHSHVYWYRQLPEEGLKFMVYLQKENIIDESGMPKERFSAEFPKEGPSILRIQQVVRGDSAAYFCASSTGQGVQNIQYFGAGTRLSVL.

The V gene is TRBV6-1, the J gene TRBJ2-7; D gene uncertain. Between the trimmed V and J ends, which lost 6 bases and 7 bases, there was a span of 10 bases. Germline V gives CDR1 MNHNS, CDR2 SASEGT. The CDR3 is 11 residues long. The CDR3 protein is CASRYAREQYF. CDR3 in DNA: TGTGCCAGCAGATATGCAAGGGAGCAGTACTTC.

The rearrangement joins TRBV12-3 or TRBV12-4 to TRBJ1-2; D remains ambiguous. The V and J ends lost 5 bases and 8 bases respectively, with 6 bases between them. The length of the CDR3 is 10 residues. CDR3 in amino acids: CASSREGYTF. The CDR3 DNA follows: TGTGCCAGCAGTAGAGAGGGCTACACCTTC.

This clonotype appeared a single time. The V call is TRBV9, the J call TRBJ1-1; 8 nucleotides align to TRBD1. Germline CDR1 reads SGDLS; CDR2 reads YYNGEE. Trimming removed 6 bases from V and 5 bases from J; junction bases left unmatched: 9. This CDR3 is built from 14 residues. Here the CDR3 DNA reads TGTGCCAGCAATCGGGCAGGGGGCAATACTGAAGCTTTCTTT. It encodes CASNRAGGNTEAFF.

As regards this clonotype: One end of the junction varies from germline; a read error may be responsible. The V and J genes are TRBV4-3 and TRBJ1-4; no clear D. Germline-derived CDR1 and CDR2 are LGHNA and YSLEER. This CDR3 comprises 15 residues. The CDR3 reads CVSSPGVLTNEKLFF. For the CDR3, the DNA is TGCGTCAGCAGCCCTGGCGTGCTAACTAATGAAAAACTGTTTTTT.

The chain uses TRBV7-2 and TRBJ2-1; TRBD1 agrees at 8 bases. The CDR3 is 17 amino acids. The V segment lost 5 bases and the J segment 0 bases; nucleotides outside the gene matches: 9. Germline values: CDR1 SGHTA, CDR2 FQGNSA. The CDR3 spells CASSQQGAGSSYNEQFF. The CDR3 DNA reads as TGTGCCAGCAGCCAGCAGGGGGCGGGGAGCTCCTACAATGAGCAGTTCTTC. The variable domain in full, completed from reference TRBV7-2 and TRBJ2-1, reads GAGVSQSPSNKVTEKGKDVELRCDPISGHTALYWYRQSLGQGLEFLIYFQGNSAPDKSGLPSDRFSAERTGGSVSTLTIQRTQQEDSAVYLCASSQQGAGSSYNEQFFGPGTRLTVL.

The V gene is TRBV5-1, the J gene TRBJ1-2, with 7 positions matching TRBD1. CDR3 length: 13 amino acids. V dropped 5 bases and J dropped 6; count of bases not matched to a gene: 7. Germline V gene lookup returns CDR1 SGHRS and CDR2 YFSETQ. The CDR3 sequence: CASRTGASHGYTF. Written as DNA, the CDR3 is TGCGCCAGCAGAACAGGGGCGAGCCATGGCTACACCTTC.

This clonotype has more than one count but fewer than ten. CDR3 in DNA: TGTGCCACCAGTGAGGACGCGTCCCGAGAGACCCAGTACTTC. It codes for CATSEDASRETQYF. The V and J genes are TRBV24-1 and TRBJ2-5, with D unclear. The CDR3 sequence is 14 residues long. Germline loops: CDR1 KGHDR, CDR2 SFDVKD. The V end lost 4 bases, the J end lost 4 bases, and 12 bases lay between the germline ends.

This chain's CDR3 is CASRLQSTGIQFF. CDR3 nucleotides: TGTGCCAGCCGCCTTCAATCGACAGGGATTCAGTTCTTC. The chain links TRBV6-2 or TRBV6-3 to TRBJ2-1; 7 nucleotides line up with TRBD1. CDR1 MNHEY and CDR2 SVGEGT come from the germline V gene. V gave up 8 bases and J gave up 13 bases; unmatched junction bases: 14. The CDR3 extends over 13 amino acids.

The chain links TRBV5-1 to TRBJ2-3; D is tentatively TRBD1 or TRBD2 (5 bases each). The length of the CDR3 is 15 residues. V was cut by 0 bases and J by 4 bases, with 12 bases left in between. Germline V lookup: CDR1 SGHRS, CDR2 YFSETQ. Written as DNA, the CDR3 is TGCGCCAGCAGCTTGGGAGGGGCGTATGCAGATACGCAGTATTTT. Translation gives CASSLGGAYADTQYF.